This T cell receptor beta chain was captured by sequencing in a study of cytomegalovirus exposure and HLA in healthy donors (dated by TCRdb to the late 2010s). Study-wide context: According to a later analysis, one platform produced both the approximately 110 validation repertoires and the 666 repertoires of the first cohort. The study was designed to test whether signatures of past pathogen exposure could be identified by cataloging public T cell receptors. Along with the approximately 700-subject first cohort, a separate validation cohort of over a hundred different subjects was used. High-throughput TCR immunosequencing, statistical association of individual TCRs with disease status, and machine learning were combined to predict cytomegalovirus infection status.

Separate from the approximately 700-subject first cohort, the validation cohort of roughly 110 subjects was the group to which the donors belonged. CDR1 and CDR2 are drawn from the germline V gene (reference sequence): SGHNT, YYREEE. The CDR3, cysteine through phenylalanine, is 15 amino acids long. The entry retains the CDR3 DNA only, 45 bases that are in frame from base 1. V is clipped by 0 bases and J by 2 bases, and the sequence between their germline boundaries is 9 bases long. What the authors observed across the whole study: In vitro tests confirmed that three of the cytomegalovirus-associated TCR beta chains recognize cytomegalovirus antigens. In the study, 164 TCR beta chains were listed as associated with cytomegalovirus. Of the cluster scores, roughly 95% were above 0 in a later analysis, which found that TCRs clustered in the first cohort also tended to co-occur in the 120 or so validation repertoires. A later analysis lacked HLA typing for the validation cohort, so it scored co-occurrence in that cohort across all 120 repertoires. The classifier was reported to diagnose cytomegalovirus status with high specificity and sensitivity in both the original and validation cohorts. Most TCR sequences were seen in very few donors, while some public TCRs were found in many individuals. The authors suggested that the approach could potentially be extended to other disease states and immunological phenotypes.

Library generation was performed with the immunoSEQ multiplex PCR assay. The authors' pipeline ran thus. A statistical classification framework was built for diagnosing cytomegalovirus status from the catalog of TCR beta chain sequences. What TCRdb holds here is the immuneACCESS table cut down to in-frame rearrangements. Part of the clones is not present; checked against another copy, under half of the missing clones reflect an unresolved V gene, and the others are unexplained. The V and J calls and clone size come from that table; D and trimming were worked out from the DNA. Present in this sample are about 160,000 clones, 80% to 90% of which were seen just once. The top ten hold 5.7% of the sample. In regard to this clone: Its antigen remains unidentified. No base quality information exists; no much larger clone differs at one position.

The chain is assembled from TRBV5-4 and TRBJ1-3; the D gene cannot be resolved reliably. The source material was PBMCs. The source of this sequence is a woman aged 25 to 45 in good health and CMV-seronegative. This receptor has the CDR3 CASSLDPIPGNTIYF. Read as DNA, the sequence is TGTGCCAGCAGCTTGGATCCAATTCCTGGAAACACCATATATTTT.